This T cell receptor beta chain was obtained from a study of technical replicates of blood from a few donors. Some clones are missing from TCRdb's copy, which holds only in-frame ones; the method was immunoSEQ multiplex PCR. Of more than 15,000 clones in the sample, about 79% are singletons; the top ten hold about 9.5%. This clone showed up just once. Germline-derived CDR1 and CDR2 are KGHSH and LQKENI. The CDR3 runs 12 residues. The ends were cut back, 3 bases at V and 2 bases at J, with 3 bases in the middle. Sequenced sample: PBMCs. This clonotype was sampled from a human donor in good health. Some clones in this sample may be carry-over from other donors' samples. V gene TRBV18 combines with J gene TRBJ2-3; no firm D call. The CDR3 DNA reads TGTGCCAGCTCACCTCACACAGATACGCAGTATTTT. Protein: CASSPHTDTQYF. The full variable domain, rest sourced from reference TRBV18 and TRBJ2-3, is NAGVMQNPRHLVRRRGQEARLRCSPMKGHSHVYWYRQLPEEGLKFMVYLQKENIIDESGMPKERFSAEFPKEGPSILRIQQVVRGDSAAYFCASSPHTDTQYFGPGTRLTVL.